This passage covers 25 T cell receptor beta chains from one sample sequenced in a study of blood T cells in healthy people across ages. Alongside a J-beta primer mix, a sample-barcoded 5' primer served in a second PCR lasting roughly 6 to 11 cycles. TCRdb reprocessed the 5' RACE reads with MiXCR, giving one entry per CDR3 protein. Among about 670,000 distinct CDR3 sequences, around 41% were seen once, and the ten largest hold about 32%. The specimen sequenced was blood. Receptors originate from a man aged 80 or over in good health.

This clonotype has more than one count but fewer than ten. The DNA of the CDR3 is TGTGCCAGCACACAAGACTCCAAAAATTCACCCCTCCACTTT. Residues: CASTQDSKNSPLHF. This rearrangement joins TRBV2 to TRBJ1-6; D ambiguous. This CDR3 is 14 amino acids long. Trimming took off 7 bases at V and 7 bases at J, with 14 bases between the two ends. Germline V gene lookup returns CDR1 SNHLY and CDR2 FYNNEI.

The V gene is TRBV15, the J gene TRBJ2-4; possible D gene TRBD1, 5 bases. Per germline, CDR1 LNHNV and CDR2 YYDKDF (reference sequence). The CDR3 is 14 amino acids. Trimming took off 0 bases at V and 5 bases at J, with 8 bases between the two ends. The CDR3 DNA reads as TGTGCCACCAGCAGAGAGAGCAGGGAAAACATTCAGTACTTC. It is translated as CATSRESRENIQYF.

The rearrangement uses TRBV9 and TRBJ1-1; no firm D call. Germline CDR1 is SGDLS and CDR2 is YYNGEE. V lost 0 bases and J 4 bases, leaving 7 bases between the germline ends. CDR3 size: 13 residues. CDR3 sequence reads: CASSVGGSTEAFF. CDR3 in DNA: TGTGCCAGCAGCGTAGGGGGTAGCACTGAAGCTTTCTTT.

In the case of this clonotype: A much bigger clone sits one base away, suggesting this may be a read error. The chain is built from TRBV6-2 or TRBV6-3 and TRBJ2-1; D is possibly TRBD1 or TRBD2 (5 bases each). The V end lost 5 bases, the J end lost 0 bases, and 14 bases lay between the germline ends. The V gene's germline CDR1 is MNHEY and CDR2 SVGEGT. The CDR3 runs 16 residues. The CDR3 DNA reads as TGTGCCAGCAGTCTGTGGGGGTTTGGCTCCTACAATGAGCAGTTCTTC. Translated, it gives CASSLWGFGSYNEQFF.

The chain couples TRBV5-6 to TRBJ1-1; no firm D call. The germline V gene encodes CDR1 SGHDT and CDR2 YYEEEE. There are 14 residues in the CDR3. V was pared by 3 bases and J by 1 base, with 10 bases between. The CDR3 protein is CASSSLIRNTEAFF. In DNA, the CDR3 is TGTGCCAGCAGCTCCCTGATTCGGAACACTGAAGCTTTCTTT.

The chain joins TRBV7-6 to TRBJ2-3; no definite D call. Looked up from germline, CDR1 is SGHVS and CDR2 is FNYEAQ. The CDR3 length is 14 residues. V was clipped by 5 bases and J by 4 bases, with 13 bases between them. The DNA for the CDR3 is TGTGCCAGCAGCGTCCTCCAGGTGGCAGATACGCAGTATTTT. It translates to CASSVLQVADTQYF.

The V call is TRBV4-2, the J call TRBJ2-3; 8 bases fit TRBD2. This CDR3 is built from 18 residues. V lost 4 bases, J lost 1 base, and 13 bases stayed unmatched. In germline, CDR1 is LGHNA, CDR2 YNFKEQ. This CDR3 reads CASSPSSRGGPGTDTQYF. The CDR3 bases are TGTGCCAGCAGCCCCTCCTCACGGGGGGGCCCGGGCACAGATACGCAGTATTTT.

A note on this clonotype: This may be a read error, as it is one base from a much larger clone. This chain joins TRBV10-3 and TRBJ2-1; a weak D match, TRBD2 (5 bases). The CDR3 is 13 amino acids. Germline V gives CDR1 ENHRY, CDR2 SYGVKD. V dropped 0 bases and J dropped 13 bases, with 13 bases sitting between them. CDR3: CAISESQAETQFF. CDR3 nucleotides: TGTGCCATCAGTGAGTCCCAAGCGGAGACCCAGTTCTTC.

Written as DNA, the CDR3 is TGTGCCAGCAGCTTAGTTCTGGGGTTAGAGTCACCCCTCCACTTT. This encodes CASSLVLGLESPLHF. The chain couples TRBV11-2 to TRBJ1-6, with D hard to call. The V end was cut by 1 base, the J end by 10 bases, with 14 bases between. The germline V gene has CDR1 SGHAT and CDR2 FQNNGV. The length of the CDR3 is 15 residues.

This clonotype was picked up many times. The chain is built from TRBV7-2 and TRBJ2-5; 7 nucleotides line up with TRBD1. Unmatched junction bases numbered 2, after V lost 0 bases and J lost 1 base. The length of the CDR3 is 15 residues. Germline V gene data show CDR1 as SGHTA and CDR2 as FQGNSA. The CDR3 protein is CASSLAGTAQETQYF. The CDR3 DNA follows: TGTGCCAGCAGCTTAGCGGGGACAGCCCAAGAGACCCAGTACTTC.

The V and J genes are TRBV15 and TRBJ2-1, with D possibly matching TRBD1 (7 bases). Near its end, the DNA agrees better with TRBJ2-7, so the J call may be wrong. CDR1 is LNHNV and CDR2 is YYDKDF in the germline V gene (reference sequence). This CDR3 is 17 amino acids long. CDR3 sequence: CATSRDPPGGFYNEQYF. The CDR3 DNA sequence: TGTGCCACCAGCAGAGACCCGCCAGGGGGGTTCTACAATGAGCAGTACTTC.

The chain couples TRBV14 to TRBJ2-1; D remains ambiguous. CDR1 and CDR2 from the germline V gene are SGHDN and FVKESK. Trimming pared 0 bases from V and 0 bases from J, leaving 9 bases between. The CDR3 sequence is 16 residues long. CDR3 DNA sequence: TGTGCCAGCAGCCAAGACCCCAAGAACTCCTACAATGAGCAGTTCTTC. Translation gives CASSQDPKNSYNEQFF.

The table lists this clonotype with a few counts. The chain joins TRBV3-1 to TRBJ2-3; TRBD1 might be the D (6 bases). The ends were cut back, 0 bases at V and 4 bases at J, with 11 bases in the middle. In germline, CDR1 is LGHDT, CDR2 YNNKEL (reference sequence). This CDR3 has 15 amino acids. CDR3 coding DNA: TGTGCCAGCAGCCAAGAGGTACAGGGAGCAGATACGCAGTATTTT. Translating gives CASSQEVQGADTQYF.

In this sample, this clonotype turned up a few times. The V and J genes are TRBV5-1 and TRBJ1-1; the match to TRBD1 covers 7 bases. The J segment lost 5 bases and the V segment lost 1 base, leaving 11 bases of the junction unmatched. The V gene's germline CDR1 is SGHRS and CDR2 YFSETQ. CDR3 length: 16 amino acids. CDR3 in amino acids: CASSLMGTRGLTEAFF. In DNA, the CDR3 is TGCGCCAGCAGCTTGATGGGGACAAGGGGGCTGACTGAAGCTTTCTTT.

This clonotype has more than one count but fewer than ten. V is TRBV12-3 or TRBV12-4 and J is TRBJ2-5; weak D call: TRBD2 (6 bases). CDR3 length equals 15 residues. Trimming cost V 3 bases and J 2 bases, with 13 bases left between them. Here the CDR3 reads CASSFRRGQQETQYF. The CDR3 nucleotides are TGTGCCAGCAGTTTTAGGAGGGGTCAACAAGAGACCCAGTACTTC.

The J gene is TRBJ2-3, the V gene TRBV28; TRBD1 matches 9 bases. V dropped 5 bases and J dropped 3; count of bases not matched to a gene: 6. Germline V CDR1 and CDR2: MDHEN, SYDVKM. This CDR3 is built from 15 residues. Here the CDR3 DNA reads TGTGCCAGCAGTCCCTTGGACAGGGGTACAGATACGCAGTATTTT. Translation: CASSPLDRGTDTQYF.

This clonotype was detected a few times. A read error is possible here, since a much larger clone lies one base away. The genes are TRBV7-3 and TRBJ2-5; D gene uncertain. The CDR3 contains 15 residues. CDR1 is SGHTA and CDR2 is FQGTGA in the germline V gene. Between the trimmed V and J ends, which lost 5 bases and 1 base, there was a span of 14 bases. CDR3 region: CASSLASNRQETQYF. In DNA form, the CDR3 reads TGTGCCAGCAGCCTTGCATCCAACCGCCAAGAGACCCAGTACTTC. The full variable domain, in which reference TRBV7-3 and TRBJ2-5 provide the parts outside the CDR3, is GAGVSQTPSNKVTEKGKYVELRCDPISGHTALYWYRQSLGQGPEFLIYFQGTGAADDSGLPNDRFFAVRPEGSVSTLKIQRTERGDSAVYLCASSLASNRQETQYFGPGTRLLVL.

The rearrangement links TRBV7-9 to TRBJ2-1; D is unclear. The CDR3 is 12 amino acids. The germline V gene encodes CDR1 SEHNR and CDR2 FQNEAQ (reference sequence). V dropped 5 bases and J dropped 9 bases, with 11 bases sitting between them. CDR3 loop: CASSPEVREQFF. For the CDR3, the DNA is TGTGCCAGCAGCCCAGAGGTGCGTGAGCAGTTCTTC.

J is TRBJ2-2 and V is TRBV27, with 7 positions matching TRBD2. Trimming cost V 1 base and J 5 bases; bases outside gene matches: 4. Germline V gene data show CDR1 as MNHEY and CDR2 as SMNVEV (reference sequence). The CDR3 has 15 amino acids. CDR3 residues: CASSLFGRMTGELFF. In DNA form, the CDR3 reads TGTGCCAGCAGTTTATTCGGGAGGATGACCGGGGAGCTGTTTTTT.

The rearrangement joins TRBV12-3 or TRBV12-4 to TRBJ1-5, with D possibly being TRBD1 (6 bases). The CDR3 is 15 amino acids. V was cut by 6 bases and J by 4 bases, with 16 bases left in between. The CDR3, as DNA: TGTGCCAGCAGACGCTCAGGGGAAAAAAATCAGCCCCAGCATTTT. Translation gives CASRRSGEKNQPQHF.

The CDR3 nucleotides are TGCGCCAGCAGTGAGTTACTAGCGGGAGTGGCGTACGAGCGGTACTTC. This sequence encodes CASSELLAGVAYERYF. The gene calls are TRBV10-2 and TRBJ2-4; TRBD2 aligns across 11 bases. The germline CDR1 and CDR2 sequences are WSHSY and SAAADI. Unmatched junction bases numbered 14, after V lost 1 base and J lost 15 bases. The CDR3 extends over 16 amino acids.

The chain has TRBV6-1 and TRBJ1-6, with D possibly being TRBD1 (6 bases). V dropped 5 bases and J dropped 2 bases, with 16 bases sitting between them. This CDR3 spans 17 amino acids. CDR1 is MNHNS, CDR2 SASEGT, per germline. CDR3 loop: CASSPQGRVPYNSPLHF. For the CDR3, the DNA is TGTGCCAGCAGTCCTCAGGGGCGCGTCCCCTATAATTCACCCCTCCACTTT.

V and J are TRBV7-6 and TRBJ2-5; 13 bases are shared with TRBD2. The J call is uncertain, as TRBJ2-7 better fits the DNA end. This CDR3 is 16 amino acids long. In germline, CDR1 is SGHVS, CDR2 FNYEAQ. Written as DNA, the CDR3 is TGTGCCAGCAGCTTAGCAGGGACTAGCGGGGTTAGCGAGCAGTACTTC. Residues: CASSLAGTSGVSEQYF.

The rearrangement joins TRBV5-1 to TRBJ2-7, with TRBD1 identical over 9 bases. The CDR3 extends over 15 amino acids. V dropped 0 bases and J dropped 3; count of bases not matched to a gene: 4. Looked up from germline, CDR1 is SGHRS and CDR2 is YFSETQ. CDR3 in DNA: TGCGCCAGCAGCTTGGACGGGACAGGGTACTACGAGCAGTACTTC. Translated: CASSLDGTGYYEQYF.

This clonotype was picked up many times. This chain joins TRBV7-2 and TRBJ2-7; the D is unclear. Germline V gene sequence: CDR1 SGHTA, CDR2 FQGNSA. V was shortened by 7 bases and J by 8 bases, with 15 bases between the two germline ends. The CDR3 length is 12 residues. In DNA, the CDR3 is TGTGCCAGCACCTCCAACTACTGGCAGCAGTACTTC. This sequence encodes CASTSNYWQQYF.